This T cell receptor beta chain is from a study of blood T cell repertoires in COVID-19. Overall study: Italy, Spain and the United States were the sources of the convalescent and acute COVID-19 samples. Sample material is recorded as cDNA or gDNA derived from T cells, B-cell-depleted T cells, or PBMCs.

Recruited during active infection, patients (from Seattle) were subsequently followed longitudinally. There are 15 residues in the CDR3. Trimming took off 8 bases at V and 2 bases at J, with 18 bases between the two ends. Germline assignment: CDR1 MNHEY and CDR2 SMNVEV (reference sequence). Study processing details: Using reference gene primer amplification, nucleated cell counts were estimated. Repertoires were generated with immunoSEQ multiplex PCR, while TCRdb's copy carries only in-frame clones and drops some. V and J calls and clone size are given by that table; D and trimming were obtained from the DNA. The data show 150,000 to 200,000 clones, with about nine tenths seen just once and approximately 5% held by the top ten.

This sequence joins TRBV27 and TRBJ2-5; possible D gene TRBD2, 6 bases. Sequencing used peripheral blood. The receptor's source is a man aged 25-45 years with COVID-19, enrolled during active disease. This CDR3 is CASRHRFGGQETQYF. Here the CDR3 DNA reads TGTGCCAGCCGCCACCGGTTTGGGGGGCAAGAGACCCAGTACTTC.